This TCR beta chain is drawn from a study of blood T cell repertoires in COVID-19. For the study at large: Samples representing acute and convalescent COVID-19 were sourced from the United States, Italy and Spain. Sources were T cells, B-cell-depleted T cells, or PBMCs; the material itself was cDNA or gDNA.

V was shortened by 5 bases and J by 2 bases, with 7 bases between the two germline ends. The CDR3 has 13 residues. The V gene's germline CDR1 is SGHDT and CDR2 YYEEEE. How the authors handled the data: Nucleated cell counts were estimated from reference gene primer amplification. Assay: immunoSEQ multiplex PCR; the TCRdb copy retains only in-frame clones and omits some. D and trimming come from the DNA, and the V and J calls and clone size come from that table. The sample has 70,000 to 100,000 clones; roughly 89% are singletons. Seattle cases were enrolled at active infection and followed longitudinally.

The TCR sequence derives from a woman in her fifties or sixties with COVID-19, enrolled during active disease. J is TRBJ2-2 and V is TRBV5-6; the D is unclear. Sequenced material: peripheral blood. In DNA, the CDR3 is TGTGCCAGCAGTTCTCGTAACACCGGGGAGCTGTTTTTT. This gives the protein CASSSRNTGELFF. The entire variable domain, with the rest obtained from reference TRBV5-6 and TRBJ2-2, is as follows: DAGVTQSPTHLIKTRGQQVTLRCSPKSGHDTVSWYQQALGQGPQFIFQYYEEEERQRGNFPDRFSGHQFPNYSSELNVNALLLGDSALYLCASSSRNTGELFFGEGSRLTVL.